The present entry profiles one T cell receptor beta chain with its context. It has no known antigen specificity. At one end, the junction sequence differs from germline, possibly due to a read error. TCR beta CDR3 regions were sequenced from DNA using the immunoSEQ Assay. The paper's processing steps were these. T cell density was computed as TCR beta template counts normalized to usable DNA estimated by amplifying housekeeping genes. Richness was estimated with the preseqR package, extrapolating to 400,000 templates for PBMC samples and 120,000 templates for tissue samples. Clonality was defined as one minus Pielou's evenness. To identify tissue-enriched TCRs, differential abundance testing was run on productive amino-acid clonotypes with a minimum total count of 5 and an alpha of 0.1. The Jaccard Index and the Morisita Overlap Index were used to measure repertoire overlap between compartments. TCR beta CDR3s were clustered by GLIPH together with public tetramer-defined viral CDR3s, and at least three viral sequences plus V-gene enrichment were required for viral motifs. TCRdb took this table from immuneACCESS and kept in-frame rearrangements with V and J called. Such tables lack part of the clones; where checked against another copy, unresolved V genes explain under half of the gap, and the rest is unexplained. V, J and clone size are taken as reported in that table, and D and trimming were inferred from the DNA itself. This sample is represented by approximately 14,000 clones; roughly 80% of them were singletons. The ten top clones hold about 4% of the sample.

The sample belongs to a study of T cells in localized non-small cell lung cancer (TCRdb year 2020). Regarding the complete study: The study analyzed T cell repertoires of hundreds of early-stage NSCLC patients, comparing tumors and uninvolved tumor-adjacent lungs. The cohort comprised 236 treatment-naïve NSCLC patients with resected, localized lung tumors. The mean age of the NSCLC patients was 50 to 85 years, with about 120 men and 95 to 110 women. Points the paper makes about the study in general: Uninvolved tumor-adjacent lung showed the highest T cell clonality, higher than tumor, which suggests more focused antigenic responses in the uninvolved tumor-adjacent lung. A median of around 50 of the top 100 tumor clones were detected in paired uninvolved adjacent lung, and around 30 of these tumor clones were also found among the top 100 clones of the paired uninvolved adjacent lung. Because multi-region sequencing of the tumors was not done, intratumor heterogeneity could not be ruled out. Higher blood T cell density associated with longer overall survival, while higher adjacent-lung clonality associated with shorter survival. Since the design was exploratory, TCR variables were selected using unadjusted p-values with no false-discovery rate correction.

CDR3 length: 16 amino acids, cysteine to phenylalanine. The DNA shown is the 48-base CDR3, in frame from base 1. Sequences SGHNT (CDR1) and YYREEE (CDR2) are obtained from the germline V gene (reference sequence). At diagnosis, tumor, uninvolved tumor-adjacent lung and peripheral blood were collected and then preserved as a mix of FFPE and fresh-frozen material. For TCR repertoire profiling, blood samples were analyzed in the form of peripheral blood mononuclear cells. The sequence came from a female donor aged 60 or older with stage I squamous cell lung carcinoma. Sequences were derived from peripheral blood, sampled before any cancer treatment. The chain uses TRBV5-4 and TRBJ2-7; TRBD1 fits 10 bases in the junction. The DNA reads as follows: TGCGCCAGCAGCCAAGCGATGGGACAGGGGTATAGCGAGCAGTACTTC. Its translation reads: CASSQAMGQGYSEQYF. The reference TRBV5-4 and TRBJ2-7 proteins fill in what lies around the CDR3, so the full variable domain reads ETGVTQSPTHLIKTRGQQVTLRCSSQSGHNTVSWYQQALGQGPQFIFQYYREEENGRGNFPPRFSGLQFPNYSSELNVNALELDDSALYLCASSQAMGQGYSEQYFGPGTRLTVT.